A single sample is the source of the 28 T cell receptor beta chains below, sequenced in a study of shared clonotypes between healthy human individuals. Here immunoSEQ multiplex PCR was the method, and the copy in TCRdb shows in-frame clones only, minus some. The sample carries approximately 480,000 clones, 60% to 80% recorded once. Sample: PBMCs. The receptor source for this set is a woman aged 35 to 49 in good health. Some clones in this sample may be carry-over from other donors' samples.

The chain joins TRBV11-2 to TRBJ2-1; 9 bases map to TRBD2. CDR3 length: 14 amino acids. With 8 bases clipped from V and 0 bases from J, the junction kept 2 bases outside the gene matches. CDR1 is SGHAT, CDR2 FQNNGV, per germline. The CDR3 sequence is CASGTSSSYNEQFF. CDR3 bases: TGTGCCAGCGGGACTAGCAGCTCCTACAATGAGCAGTTCTTC. Combining the CDR3 with reference TRBV11-2 and TRBJ2-1 gives the whole variable domain EAGVAQSPRYKIIEKRQSVAFWCNPISGHATLYWYQQILGQGPKLLIQFQNNGVVDDSQLPKDRFSAERLKGVDSTLKIQPAKLEDSAVYLCASGTSSSYNEQFFGPGTRLTVL.

This chain joins TRBV9 and TRBJ1-4, with D perhaps matching TRBD1 (6 bases). Germline V lookup: CDR1 SGDLS, CDR2 YYNGEE. The CDR3 contains 14 residues. With 3 bases removed from V and 8 bases from J, the gap between germline ends came to 14 bases. CDR3 region: CASSDSRDNEKLFF. The CDR3 DNA reads as TGTGCCAGCAGCGACTCCCGGGACAACGAAAAACTGTTTTTT.

This chain uses TRBV9 with TRBJ2-7; 7 positions match TRBD1. V trimming: 2 bases; J trimming: 9 bases; junction bases outside the gene matches: 8. Germline V gene sequence: CDR1 SGDLS, CDR2 YYNGEE. This CDR3 comprises 13 residues. This chain's CDR3 is CASSVAGGQRQYF. CDR3 nucleotides: TGTGCCAGCAGCGTGGCTGGGGGACAGCGGCAGTACTTC.

V gene TRBV29-1 combines with J gene TRBJ1-1, with D hard to call. This CDR3 spans 11 amino acids. In germline, CDR1 is SQVTM, CDR2 ANQGSEA. Trimming stripped 2 bases from V and 9 bases from J, with 10 bases between. The CDR3 nucleotides read TGCAGCGTTGAATCCCGGAGGCAAGCTTTCTTT. Translation gives CSVESRRQAFF.

The chain recombines TRBV6-1 with TRBJ1-3, with D perhaps matching TRBD1 (5 bases). Germline lookup yields CDR1 MNHNS and CDR2 SASEGT. The CDR3 consists of 12 residues. The V gene lost 3 bases and the J gene lost 16 bases, with 16 bases spanning the gap. CDR3 bases: TGTGCCAGCAGTGAGGTTGAAGGGGCGGTGTATTTT. As protein: CASSEVEGAVYF.

This chain uses TRBV30 with TRBJ2-7; TRBD1 matches 7 bases. V trimming: 0 bases; J trimming: 7 bases; junction bases outside the gene matches: 6. The CDR3 contains 13 residues. From germline, CDR1 is GTSNPN and CDR2 SVGIG (reference sequence). The CDR3 coding sequence is TGTGCCTGGAGTGTCGGACAGGCAGGGGAGCAGTACTTC. It specifies CAWSVGQAGEQYF.

This chain joins TRBV5-1 and TRBJ1-4; the match to TRBD1 covers 7 bases. V lost 4 bases and J lost 4; bases outside the gene matches: 4. Germline V gene data show CDR1 as SGHRS and CDR2 as YFSETQ. The length of the CDR3 is 14 residues. The CDR3 DNA is TGCGCCAGCAGCCCGACAGGGAATAATGAAAAACTGTTTTTT. This encodes CASSPTGNNEKLFF.

This clone has a count of ten or more. The genes are TRBV2 and TRBJ1-5, with a possible D match to TRBD1 (5 bases). Per the germline V gene, CDR1 is SNHLY and CDR2 is FYNNEI. This CDR3 is built from 14 residues. With 5 bases removed from V and 4 bases from J, the gap between germline ends came to 12 bases. The CDR3 sequence is CASSYGTENQPQHF. CDR3 sequence (DNA): TGTGCCAGCAGTTACGGGACGGAGAATCAGCCCCAGCATTTT.

The DNA for the CDR3 is TGTGCCAGCACCTGGCGGGGTTACACCGGGGAGCTGTTTTTT. Its protein is CASTWRGYTGELFF. J is TRBJ2-2 and V is TRBV2, with D perhaps TRBD2 (6 bases). The germline V gene encodes CDR1 SNHLY and CDR2 FYNNEI. Trimming removed 7 bases at V and 3 bases at J, with 12 bases between. This CDR3 has 14 residues.

J is TRBJ2-1 and V is TRBV18, with TRBD1 as a possible D gene (6 bases). V was clipped by 0 bases and J by 3 bases, with 12 bases between them. CDR3 length: 16 residues. Looked up from germline, CDR1 is KGHSH and CDR2 is LQKENI. CDR3 residues: CASSPPGATVYNEQFF. DNA of the CDR3: TGTGCCAGCTCACCACCGGGGGCTACCGTCTACAATGAGCAGTTCTTC.

The rearrangement uses TRBV2 and TRBJ1-4, with D uncertain. Trimming cost V 6 bases and J 4 bases, with 9 bases left between them. From germline, CDR1 is SNHLY and CDR2 FYNNEI. The CDR3 contains 13 residues. CDR3 region: CASSQGNNEKLFF. In DNA form, the CDR3 reads TGTGCCAGCAGCCAAGGGAATAATGAAAAACTGTTTTTT. Using reference TRBV2 and TRBJ1-4 for the parts outside the CDR3, the full variable domain is EPEVTQTPSHQVTQMGQEVILRCVPISNHLYFYWYRQILGQKVEFLVSFYNNEISEKSEIFDDQFSVERPDGSNFTLKIRSTKLEDSAMYFCASSQGNNEKLFFGSGTQLSVL.

The chain is built from TRBV28 and TRBJ2-1; 7 bases are a match to TRBD2. The germline V gene has CDR1 MDHEN and CDR2 SYDVKM. The CDR3 consists of 14 residues. V lost 4 bases, J lost 6 bases, and 6 bases stayed unmatched. In DNA, the CDR3 is TGTGCCAGCAGTTGGAGGCGGGAGATCAATGAGCAGTTCTTC. The encoded protein is CASSWRREINEQFF.

The rearrangement links TRBV7-3 to TRBJ2-3; 9 nucleotides match TRBD2. Germline loops: CDR1 SGHTA, CDR2 FQGTGA. The CDR3 has 15 residues. The J segment lost 3 bases and the V segment lost 5 bases, leaving 6 bases of the junction unmatched. The CDR3 DNA is TGTGCCAGCAGCCCCATTAGCGGGAGAACAGATACGCAGTATTTT. Protein: CASSPISGRTDTQYF.

The chain recombines TRBV13 with TRBJ1-5, with 7 positions matching TRBD1. The junction had 5 bases not matched to a gene; V was cut back by 0 bases and J by 6 bases. The CDR3 is made up of 15 amino acids. The germline V gene has CDR1 PRHDT and CDR2 FYEKMQ (reference sequence). CDR3 amino acids: CASSLGQGFGQPQHF. The CDR3 region has the DNA TGTGCCAGCAGCTTAGGACAGGGGTTCGGTCAGCCCCAGCATTTT.

The V gene is TRBV5-1, the J gene TRBJ2-5, with D maybe TRBD2 (5 bases). CDR1 is SGHRS, CDR2 YFSETQ, per germline. V lost 4 bases, J lost 5 bases, and 12 bases lay in between. The CDR3 consists of 13 residues. CDR3 in amino acids: CASSPPSRETQYF. The CDR3 coding sequence is TGCGCCAGCAGCCCGCCTAGCCGGGAGACCCAGTACTTC.

J is TRBJ2-1 and V is TRBV7-9; 9 positions agree with TRBD1. This CDR3 has 14 residues. Germline assignment: CDR1 SEHNR and CDR2 FQNEAQ (reference sequence). V was pared by 5 bases and J by 8 bases, with 7 bases of the junction left unmatched. CDR3 bases: TGTGCCAGCAGCGCACAGGGGGCGCGAGATGAGCAGTTCTTC. Protein product: CASSAQGARDEQFF.

The gene calls are TRBV15 and TRBJ2-3; 9 bases line up with TRBD1. The CDR3 sequence is 16 residues long. Germline V gives CDR1 LNHNV, CDR2 YYDKDF (reference sequence). V lost 0 bases to trimming and J lost 6 bases; unmatched junction nucleotides: 7. This CDR3 reads CATSREGGQGRDTQYF. Here the CDR3 DNA reads TGTGCCACCAGCAGAGAGGGAGGACAGGGGCGCGATACGCAGTATTTT.

The V call is TRBV28, the J call TRBJ1-2; the match to TRBD1 covers 7 bases. Trimming removed 6 bases from V and 5 bases from J; junction bases left unmatched: 3. This CDR3 has 12 residues. Germline-derived CDR1 and CDR2 are MDHEN and SYDVKM. DNA for the CDR3: TGTGCCAGCAGCGACAGGGTGTATGGCTACACCTTC. This encodes CASSDRVYGYTF.

There are a few counts of this clone. The chain combines TRBV28 with TRBJ1-1, with a weak D call TRBD1 (5 bases). There are 14 residues in the CDR3. Germline CDR1 is MDHEN and CDR2 is SYDVKM. V dropped 0 bases and J dropped 5 bases, with 10 bases sitting between them. The CDR3 here is CASSLWGGRTEAFF. For the CDR3, the DNA is TGTGCCAGCAGTTTATGGGGGGGTCGAACTGAAGCTTTCTTT.

The rearrangement uses TRBV18 and TRBJ2-5; D not resolved. Trimming stripped 5 bases from V and 5 bases from J, with 9 bases between. CDR3 length equals 12 residues. Looked up from germline, CDR1 is KGHSH and CDR2 is LQKENI. The CDR3 DNA sequence: TGTGCCAGCTCAACGGGTCTGGAGACCCAGTACTTC. This sequence encodes CASSTGLETQYF.

The V call is TRBV2, the J call TRBJ1-5; the D is unclear. V was shortened by 6 bases and J by 0 bases, with 9 bases between the two germline ends. Germline lookup yields CDR1 SNHLY and CDR2 FYNNEI. The CDR3 is made up of 14 amino acids. The CDR3 protein is CASRASNSNQPQHF. The DNA for the CDR3 is TGTGCCAGCAGGGCCAGTAATAGCAATCAGCCCCAGCATTTT.

The chain couples TRBV27 to TRBJ2-5; 8 positions match TRBD2. The CDR3 consists of 13 residues. Germline V gene lookup returns CDR1 MNHEY and CDR2 SMNVEV (reference sequence). Trimming cost V 6 bases and J 5 bases; bases outside gene matches: 5. The CDR3 reads CASSFSGTETQYF. CDR3 sequence (DNA): TGTGCCAGCAGCTTTAGCGGGACGGAGACCCAGTACTTC.

The chain has TRBV18 and TRBJ2-3; D is unclear. The CDR3 totals 15 residues. V lost 3 bases to trimming and J lost 1 base, with 11 bases between them. Germline CDR1 KGHSH, CDR2 LQKENI. The CDR3 nucleotides read TGTGCCAGCTCACCCTGGACGCAGGGCACAGATACGCAGTATTTT. This encodes CASSPWTQGTDTQYF.

CDR3 amino acids: CASSPRPGDLATNEKLFF. The CDR3 nucleotides are TGTGCCAGCAGCCCACGGCCAGGGGACTTGGCAACTAATGAAAAACTGTTTTTT. The rearrangement uses TRBV7-2 and TRBJ1-4, with D maybe TRBD1 (6 bases). The germline V gene has CDR1 SGHTA and CDR2 FQGNSA. V lost 5 bases and J 0 bases, leaving 19 bases between the germline ends. The CDR3 sequence is 18 residues long.

The chain recombines TRBV5-1 with TRBJ2-1; 10 bases are a match to TRBD2. CDR3 length equals 15 residues. Germline V gene lookup returns CDR1 SGHRS and CDR2 YFSETQ. The V and J ends lost 0 bases and 6 bases, in that order; junction bases with no gene match: 3. The CDR3 region has the DNA TGCGCCAGCAGCTTGGAAGCGGGAGGGGGCAATGAGCAGTTCTTC. It encodes CASSLEAGGGNEQFF.

The CDR3 sequence is CATATLAGGPKSTDTQYF. The CDR3 coding sequence is TGCGCCACCGCCACCCTAGCGGGAGGGCCTAAGAGCACAGATACGCAGTATTTT. The chain joins TRBV10-2 to TRBJ2-3, with TRBD2 matching over 12 bases. CDR1 and CDR2 (germline): WSHSY, SAAADI. There are 18 residues in the CDR3. V was clipped by 10 bases and J by 0 bases; unmatched bases: 14.

V is TRBV7-2 and J is TRBJ2-1, with 9 bases aligning to TRBD2. V trimming: 5 bases; J trimming: 13 bases; junction bases outside the gene matches: 18. CDR1 and CDR2 (germline): SGHTA, FQGNSA. CDR3 size: 16 residues. The CDR3 loop is CASSKSGLATMVGQFF. CDR3 sequence (DNA): TGTGCCAGCAGCAAATCCGGACTAGCGACGATGGTAGGTCAGTTCTTC.

This clone was counted at least ten times. The V gene is TRBV4-1, the J gene TRBJ1-5; a weak D match, TRBD1 (6 bases). The V and J ends lost 3 bases and 3 bases respectively, with 18 bases between them. Germline V gene sequence: CDR1 MGHRA, CDR2 YSYEKL. This CDR3 contains 17 residues. DNA of the CDR3: TGCGCCAGCAGCCATCCAACAGGACAGTGGATCAATCAGCCCCAGCATTTT. Amino acid sequence: CASSHPTGQWINQPQHF.